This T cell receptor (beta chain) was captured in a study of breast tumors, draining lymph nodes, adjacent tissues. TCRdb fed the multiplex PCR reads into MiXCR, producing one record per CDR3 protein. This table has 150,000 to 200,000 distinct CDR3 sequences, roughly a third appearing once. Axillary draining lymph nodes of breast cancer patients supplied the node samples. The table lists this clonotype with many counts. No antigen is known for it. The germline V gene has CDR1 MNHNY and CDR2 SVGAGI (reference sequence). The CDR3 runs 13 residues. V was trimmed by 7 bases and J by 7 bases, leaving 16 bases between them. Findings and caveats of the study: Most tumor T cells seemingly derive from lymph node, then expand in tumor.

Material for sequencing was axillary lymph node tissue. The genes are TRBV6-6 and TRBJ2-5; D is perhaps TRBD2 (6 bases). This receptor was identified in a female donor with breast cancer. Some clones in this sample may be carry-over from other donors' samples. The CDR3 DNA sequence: TGTGCCAGCATTGGTGGGACTTCCGGGACCCAGTACTTC. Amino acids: CASIGGTSGTQYF.